Shown below are 26 T cell receptor beta chains from a single sample sequenced in a study of blood T cell repertoires in COVID-19. Generated by immunoSEQ multiplex PCR, the TCRdb table keeps only in-frame clones and is missing some. The table records 100,000 or so clones, 75% to 90% of them present only once. Sequencing was done on a sample of peripheral blood. All receptors derive from a woman of 80 years or more with acute or convalescent COVID-19.

This clone showed up just once. This rearrangement joins TRBV11-2 to TRBJ2-1, with 10 bases identical to TRBD2. Losses at the gene ends were 5 bases for V and 6 bases for J; bases not matched to a gene: 10. The V gene's germline CDR1 is SGHAT and CDR2 FQNNGV. This CDR3 region has 16 residues. This CDR3 reads CASSDQLAGDPNEQFF. The DNA for the CDR3 is TGTGCCAGCAGCGACCAGCTAGCGGGGGATCCCAATGAGCAGTTCTTC.

The chain recombines TRBV7-9 with TRBJ2-5; D perhaps matches TRBD1 (5 bases). Looked up from germline, CDR1 is SEHNR and CDR2 is FQNEAQ (reference sequence). Trimming cost V 7 bases and J 5 bases, with 17 bases left between them. CDR3 size: 14 residues. The CDR3, as DNA: TGTGCCAGCACCCTCTTAGGGGTTGCGGAGACCCAGTACTTC. It translates to CASTLLGVAETQYF.

The gene calls are TRBV7-9 and TRBJ2-1, with D perhaps TRBD1 (6 bases). CDR1 is SEHNR and CDR2 is FQNEAQ in the germline V gene (reference sequence). The length of the CDR3 is 15 residues. Trimming shortened V by 4 bases and J by 6 bases, and 16 bases separated the two germline ends. CDR3 nucleotides: TGTGCCAGCAGCTCACAGGGTTCGTGGCTCAATGAGCAGTTCTTC. Protein product: CASSSQGSWLNEQFF.

The genes are TRBV18 and TRBJ1-1; D is perhaps TRBD1 (5 bases). This CDR3 contains 17 residues. The germline gives CDR1 KGHSH, CDR2 LQKENI. The germline V and J ends were trimmed by 0 bases and 0 bases, with 14 bases remaining between them. CDR3 region: CASSPPAGRNLNTEAFF. DNA for the CDR3: TGTGCCAGCTCACCACCGGCAGGGCGTAACTTGAACACTGAAGCTTTCTTT.

This clone came up once. J is TRBJ1-2 and V is TRBV12-3 or TRBV12-4; no definite D call. The ends were cut back, 5 bases at V and 5 bases at J, with 12 bases in the middle. The CDR3 totals 13 residues. CDR3 sequence (DNA): TGTGCCAGCAGTGAGGGCCCTTGGTATGGCTACACCTTC. Translation: CASSEGPWYGYTF.

The V and J genes are TRBV9 and TRBJ1-4; 8 positions agree with TRBD1. The trim removed 3 bases at V and 1 base at J, leaving 5 bases unmatched. CDR1 is SGDLS, CDR2 YYNGEE, per germline. CDR3 size: 16 residues. CDR3 protein: CASSAQGGGTNEKLFF. The CDR3 DNA follows: TGTGCCAGCAGCGCACAGGGGGGGGGAACTAATGAAAAACTGTTTTTT.

This CDR3 reads CAISEGQGSYEQYF. The CDR3, as DNA: TGTGCCATCAGTGAGGGACAGGGAAGCTACGAGCAGTACTTC. The chain uses TRBV10-3 and TRBJ2-7; 8 bases are a match to TRBD1. This CDR3 region has 14 residues. V was pared by 2 bases and J by 3 bases, with 3 bases of the junction left unmatched. From germline, CDR1 is ENHRY and CDR2 SYGVKD.

Regarding this clone: Other DNA sequences in the sample encode the same CDR3. J is TRBJ1-4 and V is TRBV5-1; 7 positions agree with TRBD1. Per germline, CDR1 SGHRS and CDR2 YFSETQ. With V trimmed by 3 bases and J by 0 bases, 5 bases remained unmatched. The CDR3 has 16 amino acids. The CDR3 coding sequence is TGCGCCAGCAGCTCAGGACAGGTTGCAACTAATGAAAAACTGTTTTTT. The encoded protein is CASSSGQVATNEKLFF.

The chain couples TRBV7-3 to TRBJ2-2; D is undetermined. The CDR3 extends over 13 amino acids. CDR1 and CDR2 from the germline V gene are SGHTA and FQGTGA. V lost 5 bases and J 0 bases, leaving 4 bases between the germline ends. CDR3 loop: CASSRSNTGELFF. In DNA form, the CDR3 reads TGTGCCAGCAGCCGTTCGAACACCGGGGAGCTGTTTTTT.

As concerns this clone: Other nucleotide sequences from this sample produce the same CDR3. V usage is TRBV4-3 and J usage is TRBJ1-2, with 7 positions matching TRBD1. CDR1 is LGHNA and CDR2 is YSLEER in the germline V gene. The CDR3 length is 14 residues. With 3 bases clipped from V and 4 bases from J, the junction kept 5 bases outside the gene matches. The CDR3 region is CASSQARDSYGYTF. The CDR3, as DNA: TGCGCCAGCAGCCAGGCCAGGGACAGCTATGGCTACACCTTC.

This rearrangement joins TRBV6-6 to TRBJ2-3; unclear D gene. Germline V gives CDR1 MNHNY, CDR2 SVGAGI (reference sequence). The CDR3 runs to 14 residues. V was shortened by 8 bases and J by 0 bases, with 12 bases between the two germline ends. This CDR3 is CASAAMVSTDTQYF. The CDR3 nucleotides read TGTGCCAGCGCCGCGATGGTCAGCACAGATACGCAGTATTTT.

J is TRBJ1-1 and V is TRBV7-6; possibly TRBD1 for D (5 bases). V lost 5 bases and J lost 5, with 21 bases in between. CDR1 SGHVS and CDR2 FNYEAQ come from the germline V gene. This CDR3 contains 16 residues. The CDR3 nucleotides read TGTGCCAGCAGCGCCCGTAGGAGTGCCGGGGGGACTGAAGCTTTCTTT. Translated, it gives CASSARRSAGGTEAFF.

The chain recombines TRBV24-1 with TRBJ1-2; 7 bases are a match to TRBD1. V gave up 9 bases and J gave up 5 bases; unmatched junction bases: 5. CDR1 is KGHDR and CDR2 is SFDVKD in the germline V gene. The CDR3 totals 12 residues. CDR3 residues: CATARQGYGYTF. CDR3 sequence (DNA): TGTGCCACCGCAAGACAGGGTTATGGCTACACCTTC.

CDR3 nucleotides: TGTGCCAGCAGTCCCCACCGCAGGGGCGGAGAGACCCAGTACTTC. Its protein is CASSPHRRGGETQYF. The chain employs TRBV2 and TRBJ2-5; TRBD1 is a possible D gene (6 bases). There are 15 residues in the CDR3. Trimming removed 5 bases at V and 4 bases at J, with 17 bases between. Germline V gives CDR1 SNHLY, CDR2 FYNNEI.

The CDR3 region has the DNA TGTGCCAGCAGCGTAGAGGCCGGGGGGTCATACAATGAGCAGTTCTTC. It specifies CASSVEAGGSYNEQFF. The V and J genes are TRBV9 and TRBJ2-1; 7 bases fit TRBD2. Germline assignment: CDR1 SGDLS and CDR2 YYNGEE. The CDR3 totals 16 residues. V was clipped by 0 bases and J by 4 bases; unmatched bases: 7.

V is TRBV7-8 and J is TRBJ2-7; 12 nucleotides agree with TRBD2. This CDR3 has 15 residues. Per the germline V gene, CDR1 is SGHVS and CDR2 is FQNEAQ. J gave up 1 base and V 5 bases, and 3 bases lay outside the gene matches. The CDR3 loop is CASSRTSGESYEQYF. The CDR3 DNA follows: TGTGCCAGCAGCCGGACTAGCGGGGAATCCTACGAGCAGTACTTC.

The chain carries TRBV7-5 and TRBJ1-5; TRBD1, as called in the table, went unchecked against the DNA. TRBV7-5 is a known pseudogene. The CDR3 consists of 13 residues. CDR3 sequence: CARSLDSIQPQHF. The CDR3 DNA sequence: TGTGCCAGAAGCTTAGACAGCATTCAGCCCCAGCATTTT.

This chain links TRBV18 with TRBJ1-3; perhaps TRBD1 as D (6 bases). Germline V lookup: CDR1 KGHSH, CDR2 LQKENI. The CDR3 has 17 amino acids. V lost 0 bases and J 2 bases, leaving 14 bases between the germline ends. In DNA, the CDR3 is TGTGCCAGCTCACCACCGGGCAGGGGAAATGCTGGAAACACCATATATTTT. It codes for CASSPPGRGNAGNTIYF.

The V and J genes are TRBV2 and TRBJ1-2, with D possibly matching TRBD1 (5 bases). Germline CDR1 is SNHLY and CDR2 is FYNNEI. V dropped 6 bases and J dropped 1 base, with 6 bases sitting between them. This CDR3 is 12 amino acids long. CDR3 DNA sequence: TGTGCCAGCAGGACAGTTAACTATGGCTACACCTTC. It specifies CASRTVNYGYTF.

J is TRBJ2-4 and V is TRBV19, with a possible D match to TRBD1 (5 bases). This CDR3 has 16 residues. Germline CDR1 LNHDA, CDR2 SQIVND (reference sequence). Trimming removed 7 bases at V and 3 bases at J, with 19 bases between. The CDR3: CASNTGYGLDKNIQYF. The CDR3 region has the DNA TGTGCCAGTAATACAGGTTATGGGTTGGACAAAAACATTCAGTACTTC.

The CDR3 coding sequence is TGTGCCAGCAGTGTAACCCTGGACAGTTTCACAGATACGCAGTATTTT. It codes for CASSVTLDSFTDTQYF. The chain is built from TRBV2 and TRBJ2-3, with a weak D call TRBD1 (6 bases). Per the germline V gene, CDR1 is SNHLY and CDR2 is FYNNEI. This CDR3 is 16 amino acids long. The V end lost 4 bases, the J end lost 2 bases, and 16 bases lay between the germline ends.

The chain recombines TRBV6-2 or TRBV6-3 with TRBJ2-6; the match to TRBD1 covers 8 bases. The germline V gene has CDR1 MNHEY and CDR2 SVGEGT. The trim removed 4 bases at V and 4 bases at J, leaving 3 bases unmatched. This CDR3 comprises 15 residues. The CDR3 sequence is CASSLTGAGANVLTF. The CDR3 bases are TGTGCCAGCAGTTTGACAGGGGCCGGGGCCAACGTCCTGACTTTC.

The genes are TRBV18 and TRBJ1-5; 8 nucleotides align to TRBD1. CDR3 length: 15 amino acids. Trimming took 3 bases from V and 3 from J; bases not matched to a gene: 4. Germline V gene sequence: CDR1 KGHSH, CDR2 LQKENI. CDR3 sequence (DNA): TGTGCCAGCTCACCTTGGACAGGGTTCAATCAGCCCCAGCATTTT. Its protein is CASSPWTGFNQPQHF.

CDR3 bases: TGTGCCAGCAGACGACCGGGACAGGGTATCTACGAGCAGTACTTC. Translating it yields CASRRPGQGIYEQYF. The chain carries TRBV28 and TRBJ2-7; 9 nucleotides match TRBD1. Germline CDR1 reads MDHEN; CDR2 reads SYDVKM. V lost 6 bases, J lost 3 bases, and 9 bases stayed unmatched. The CDR3 runs 15 residues.

The DNA of the CDR3 is TGCGCCAGCTGGGGCATGGATACTGAAGCTTTCTTT. Its translation is CASWGMDTEAFF. The chain recombines TRBV5-1 with TRBJ1-1; D is perhaps TRBD1 (5 bases). The V end lost 7 bases, the J end lost 5 bases, and 12 bases lay between the germline ends. CDR3 length: 12 amino acids. Germline assignment: CDR1 SGHRS and CDR2 YFSETQ.

The chain carries TRBV6-1 and TRBJ1-1; TRBD1 might be the D (6 bases). The CDR3 extends over 14 amino acids. Germline loops: CDR1 MNHNS, CDR2 SASEGT. Trimming left V 1 base short and J 0 bases short, with 6 bases between. Written as DNA, the CDR3 is TGTGCCAGCAGTGAAGGACAGGTGAACACTGAAGCTTTCTTT. Translating it yields CASSEGQVNTEAFF.